The source of this TCR beta chain is a study of vaccination effects on CD4 cells after COVID-19. Study summary: After the second dose, samples were taken at median day 72.

The study, taken as a whole, reports: Substantial clonal contraction characterized both infection- and vaccine-induced clones late after vaccination.

V lost 6 bases and J lost 7; bases outside the gene matches: 15. CDR1 SQVTM and CDR2 ANQGSEA come from the germline V gene. This CDR3 comprises 15 residues. In regard to this clone: The antigen remains unidentified.

Profiling relied on immunoSEQ multiplex PCR, and the TCRdb table lists in-frame clones only, not all of them. This table has about 14,000 clones, 60% to 85% appearing once. ViraFEST expansion of antigen-specific CD4+ T cells with viral peptide pools preceded sequencing. The authors isolated CD4+ T cells after ten to eleven days of culture. The person was diagnosed with PCR-confirmed SARS-CoV-2 infection between March and December 2020. Each participant received a vaccine that was either BNT162b2 or mRNA-1273, given as two doses. The TCR originated in a human donor who had a prior SARS-CoV-2 infection. The chain carries TRBV29-1 and TRBJ1-2, with TRBD1 identical over 9 bases. The material was CD4+ T cells from PBMCs cultured with SARS-CoV-2 spike peptides, obtained after COVID-19 vaccination. The CDR3 DNA is TGCAGCGTAGGCGAAACCTTAGACAGGGGGTTTGGCTACACCTTC. Its protein is CSVGETLDRGFGYTF.